Listed below are T cell receptor beta chains from one sample, sequenced in a study of cytomegalovirus exposure and HLA in healthy donors. The protocol was immunoSEQ multiplex PCR, while the TCRdb copy is restricted to in-frame clones and leaves out a portion. This sample carries 85,000 to 100,000 clones, around 73% of them seen once, and the ten largest clones take 0.7% to 0.85%. The sequenced sample consisted of PBMCs. These TCRs come from a woman aged 60 to 75 in good health and CMV-seronegative. CDR3s include the opening cysteine and the closing phenylalanine or tryptophan. Fields, in order: V gene, clone size, D gene, J gene, CDR3 protein, CDR3 DNA. D genes are given only for firm matches. Clone size is shown for a subset of rows, as once, few, many or a class of expanded clone.

TRBV19	-	TRBD1	TRBJ1-1	CASVDRGRRTEAFF	TGTGCCAGCGTAGACAGGGGGCGCCGGACTGAAGCTTTCTTT
TRBV4-3	-	-	TRBJ1-5	CASSQDLSQGVQPQHF	TGCGCCAGCAGCCAAGATTTGTCGCAGGGCGTTCAGCCCCAGCATTTT
TRBV29-1	-	TRBD1	TRBJ1-2	CSVEDQADRSIIYGYTF	TGCAGCGTTGAAGATCAAGCGGACAGGAGTATTATCTATGGCTACACCTTC
TRBV6-6	-	-	TRBJ2-7	CASSFHSTGEQYF	TGTGCCAGCAGTTTCCATTCGACGGGCGAGCAGTACTTC
TRBV6-1	few	-	TRBJ1-2	CASIDNNYGYTF	TGTGCCAGCATAGACAACAACTATGGCTACACCTTC
TRBV5-1	-	-	TRBJ1-5	CASSLGLSNQPQHF	TGCGCCAGCAGCTTGGGGCTGAGCAATCAGCCCCAGCATTTT
TRBV7-2	-	-	TRBJ2-7	CASSSWESYEQYF	TGTGCCAGCAGCTCCTGGGAGAGCTACGAGCAGTACTTC
TRBV5-4	once	-	TRBJ2-7	CASSFVQGSYEQYF	TGTGCCAGCAGCTTCGTCCAGGGCTCCTACGAGCAGTACTTC
TRBV27	-	-	TRBJ1-1	CASSLLRGTEAFF	TGTGCCAGCAGTTTATTGCGGGGGACTGAAGCTTTCTTT
TRBV25-1	-	TRBD1	TRBJ2-7	CASSEGQGPYEQYF	TGTGCCAGCAGTGAGGGACAGGGCCCCTACGAGCAGTACTTC
TRBV4-3	few	-	TRBJ2-7	CASSQVGSGEQYF	TGCGCCAGCAGCCAAGTCGGGAGTGGAGAGCAGTACTTC
TRBV5-6	-	TRBD1	TRBJ2-7	CASSILDRALYSYEQYF	TGTGCCAGCAGCATCCTGGACAGGGCCCTATACTCCTACGAGCAGTACTTC
TRBV28	-	TRBD1	TRBJ1-2	CASSSKETGIYGYTF	TGTGCCAGCAGTTCGAAAGAGACAGGGATCTATGGCTACACCTTC
TRBV15	few	TRBD2	TRBJ2-1	CATSTRFGQRGPGSYNEQFF	TGTGCCACCAGCACCCGTTTCGGCCAGCGGGGGCCAGGCTCCTACAATGAGCAGTTCTTC
TRBV7-2	-	TRBD2	TRBJ2-1	CASSSGLAGEQFF	TGTGCCAGCAGCAGCGGACTAGCGGGTGAGCAGTTCTTC
TRBV6-5	-	-	TRBJ1-1	CASSYSGGVMNTEAFF	TGTGCCAGCAGTTACTCAGGGGGGGTCATGAACACTGAAGCTTTCTTT
TRBV19	-	TRBD1	TRBJ2-2	CASSAHRGGGTGELFF	TGTGCCAGTAGTGCCCACAGGGGTGGCGGCACCGGGGAGCTGTTTTTT
TRBV12-5	-	-	TRBJ1-1	CASGPYGWNTEAFF	TGTGCTAGTGGTCCATACGGGTGGAACACTGAAGCTTTCTTT
TRBV5-1	-	-	TRBJ1-6	CASSLATARGSPLHF	TGCGCCAGCAGCTTGGCTACCGCCAGGGGTTCACCCCTCCACTTT
TRBV9	-	-	TRBJ2-2	CASSVRGTGELFF	TGTGCCAGCAGCGTCCGGGGCACCGGGGAGCTGTTTTTT
TRBV6-5	-	TRBD1	TRBJ1-1	CASSRDREIEAFF	TGTGCCAGCAGTCGTGACAGGGAGATCGAAGCTTTCTTT
TRBV18	-	-	TRBJ1-1	CASSPQGNTEAFF	TGTGCCAGCTCACCGCAGGGGAACACTGAAGCTTTCTTT
TRBV6-5	few	-	TRBJ2-4	CASSSGLAKNIQYF	TGTGCCAGCAGTTCGGGACTAGCCAAAAACATTCAGTACTTC
TRBV6-5	-	-	TRBJ1-2	CATTPGRGVNGYTF	TGTGCCACAACCCCGGGCAGGGGAGTTAATGGCTACACCTTC
TRBV7-9	-	TRBD2	TRBJ2-3	CASSFRTSGGSTDTQYF	TGTGCCAGCAGCTTTAGGACTAGCGGGGGAAGCACAGATACGCAGTATTTT
TRBV7-2	-	-	TRBJ1-2	CASSQPRAYYGYTF	TGTGCCAGCAGCCAGCCCAGGGCTTACTATGGCTACACCTTC
TRBV9	-	-	TRBJ2-2	CASSPASGSSRNTGELFF	TGTGCCAGCAGCCCCGCATCCGGCAGCTCTAGGAACACCGGGGAGCTGTTTTTT
TRBV4-3	-	-	TRBJ2-5	CASSQDLAEETQYF	TGCGCCAGCAGCCAAGATCTAGCCGAAGAGACCCAGTACTTC
TRBV5-5	-	TRBD2	TRBJ2-1	CASSTRETAGGSYNEQFF	TGTGCCAGCAGTACTAGGGAGACTGCGGGAGGGTCCTACAATGAGCAGTTCTTC
TRBV7-2	-	TRBD2	TRBJ2-3	CASGIAGGTDTQYF	TGTGCCAGCGGCATAGCGGGGGGAACAGATACGCAGTATTTT
TRBV28	-	TRBD1	TRBJ2-3	CASSPAGTGATDTQYF	TGTGCCAGCAGTCCCGCCGGGACAGGGGCTACGGATACGCAGTATTTT
TRBV5-6	few	-	TRBJ1-1	CASSWGEKDEAFF	TGTGCCAGCAGCTGGGGGGAGAAAGATGAAGCTTTCTTT
TRBV7-2	-	-	TRBJ2-5	CASSLRVQETQYF	TGTGCCAGCAGCTTACGAGTCCAAGAGACCCAGTACTTC
TRBV27	once	-	TRBJ2-3	CASSKIITDTQYF	TGTGCCAGCAGTAAAATTATCACAGATACGCAGTATTTT
TRBV5-6	-	TRBD1	TRBJ2-7	CASSRGTGIYEQYF	TGTGCCAGCAGCCGCGGGACAGGGATCTACGAGCAGTACTTC
TRBV19	-	TRBD2	TRBJ2-7	CASSGLAESYEQYF	TGTGCCAGTAGTGGACTAGCGGAGAGCTACGAGCAGTACTTC
TRBV5-1	-	TRBD1	TRBJ2-1	CASSLGTGRDEQFF	TGCGCCAGCAGCTTGGGGACAGGGAGAGATGAGCAGTTCTTC
TRBV18	once	TRBD2	TRBJ2-3	CASSRIPSGRGTDTQYF	TGTGCCAGCTCACGAATACCTAGCGGGAGGGGCACAGATACGCAGTATTTT
TRBV7-2	-	TRBD1	TRBJ1-6	CASSTGTGGGSPLHF	TGTGCCAGCAGCACCGGGACAGGGGGTGGCTCACCCCTCCACTTT
TRBV18	once	-	TRBJ2-7	CASSPSGAYEQYF	TGTGCCAGCTCACCGAGCGGAGCCTACGAGCAGTACTTC
TRBV9	-	TRBD1	TRBJ1-1	CASSLQGANTEAFF	TGTGCCAGCAGCCTACAGGGGGCGAACACTGAAGCTTTCTTT
TRBV2	few	TRBD1	TRBJ2-4	CASSDAGTGKNIQYF	TGTGCCAGCAGTGATGCCGGGACAGGGAAAAACATTCAGTACTTC
TRBV5-6	-	-	TRBJ1-1	CASSLGSRDTEAFF	TGTGCCAGCAGCTTGGGTAGCCGGGACACTGAAGCTTTCTTT
TRBV5-6	-	-	TRBJ2-3	CASSLSAYGTDTQYF	TGTGCCAGCAGCTTGTCTGCGTACGGGACAGATACGCAGTATTTT
TRBV21-1	few	-	TRBJ2-3	CASSRGAGDTQYF	TGTGCCAGCAGCAGGGGAGCAGGAGATACGCAGTATTTT
TRBV18	-	TRBD1	TRBJ1-5	CASSPDGTGNSNQPQHF	TGTGCCAGCTCACCAGACGGGACAGGTAATAGCAATCAGCCCCAGCATTTT
TRBV6-5	-	TRBD1	TRBJ1-6	CASSRTGGDNSPLHF	TGTGCCAGCAGTCGGACAGGGGGGGATAATTCACCCCTCCACTTT
TRBV23-1	-	TRBD1	TRBJ1-1	CASSPLSGQGRVWAFF	TGCGCCAGCAGCCCACTTTCGGGACAGGGGAGGGTGTGGGCTTTCTTT
TRBV27	few	TRBD2	TRBJ2-3	CASSRLAGDTQYF	TGTGCCAGCAGTCGACTAGCGGGAGATACGCAGTATTTT
TRBV2	once	-	TRBJ1-4	CASNIRGGVEKLFF	TGTGCCAGTAATATCAGGGGAGGGGTTGAAAAACTGTTTTTT
TRBV4-3	-	-	TRBJ2-1	CASSQDGARTSVYNEQFF	TGCGCCAGCAGCCAAGATGGGGCCCGGACCAGCGTATACAATGAGCAGTTCTTC
TRBV18	-	-	TRBJ2-1	CASSPQLGGVHEQFF	TGTGCCAGCTCACCACAACTAGGAGGTGTCCATGAGCAGTTCTTC
TRBV18	-	-	TRBJ2-3	CASSPSPRISSTDTQYF	TGTGCCAGCTCACCCTCGCCCAGAATCTCTAGCACAGATACGCAGTATTTT
TRBV10-3	-	TRBD2	TRBJ2-1	CAISGLKAGSYNEQFF	TGTGCCATCAGTGGATTAAAAGCGGGGTCTTACAATGAGCAGTTCTTC
TRBV30	-	-	TRBJ2-1	CAWLTGSSYNEQFF	TGTGCCTGGTTAACAGGGAGCTCCTACAATGAGCAGTTCTTC
TRBV4-1	-	-	TRBJ1-1	CASRGLLLNTEAFF	TGCGCCAGCCGGGGACTCCTACTGAACACTGAAGCTTTCTTT